Listed here are 5 T cell receptor beta chains from one sample, sequenced in a study of cytomegalovirus exposure and HLA in healthy donors. Primers for the PCR totalled 60 Vbeta and 13 Jbeta. Method: immunoSEQ multiplex PCR; TCRdb's copy keeps in-frame clones and lacks some. The data hold over 150,000 clones, with roughly 84% observed a single time. The specimen was PBMCs. Receptor source: a boy younger than 10 in good health and CMV-seronegative.

This rearrangement joins TRBV7-2 to TRBJ2-7, with 10 bases fitting TRBD2. Germline CDR1 is SGHTA and CDR2 is FQGNSA. The CDR3 sequence is 18 residues long. Trimming at V came to 5 bases and at J to 0 bases, leaving 13 bases not matched to a gene. The CDR3 is CASSPRTSGGPHSYEQYF. The DNA of the CDR3 is TGTGCCAGCAGCCCGAGGACTAGCGGAGGGCCCCACTCCTACGAGCAGTACTTC.

The rearrangement joins TRBV27 to TRBJ2-1; D gene ambiguous. The V end lost 1 base, the J end lost 7 bases, and 8 bases lay between the germline ends. Germline CDR1 is MNHEY and CDR2 is SMNVEV (reference sequence). This CDR3 is 13 amino acids long. DNA of the CDR3: TGTGCCAGCAGTTTATACGCAGGAAATGAGCAGTTCTTC. Translating it yields CASSLYAGNEQFF.

This chain joins TRBV6-1 and TRBJ2-5, with D unclear. CDR1 and CDR2 (germline): MNHNS, SASEGT. The CDR3 totals 16 residues. Between the trimmed V and J ends, which lost 0 bases and 6 bases, there was a span of 17 bases. The DNA of the CDR3 is TGTGCCAGCAGTGAAGCGGTTAGGATGGGCGTGAAGACCCAGTACTTC. This encodes CASSEAVRMGVKTQYF.

This clone has a handful of counts. This sequence joins TRBV6-1 and TRBJ1-1, with D tentatively TRBD1 (6 bases). Looked up from germline, CDR1 is MNHNS and CDR2 is SASEGT. The CDR3 extends over 13 amino acids. The V end lost 3 bases, the J end lost 7 bases, and 12 bases lay between the germline ends. The CDR3 DNA follows: TGTGCCAGCAGTGAGTTGACAGGAATTGAAGCTTTCTTT. Amino acid sequence: CASSELTGIEAFF.

The genes are TRBV13 and TRBJ2-5, with D maybe TRBD1 (6 bases). The J call may be in error: the DNA end matches TRBJ2-7 better. Germline V gives CDR1 PRHDT, CDR2 FYEKMQ (reference sequence). The CDR3 loop spans 15 amino acids. The CDR3: CASSYDRSMGYEQYF. CDR3 DNA sequence: TGTGCCAGCAGTTACGACAGGTCTATGGGCTACGAGCAGTACTTC.